What follows describes a single T cell receptor beta chain. Data came from immunoSEQ multiplex PCR; TCRdb stores just in-frame clones and leaves some out. The sample lists over 100,000 clones; roughly nine tenths were seen once. This record comes from a study of T cell responses to AZD1222 COVID-19 vaccine. Trimming removed 2 bases at V and 1 base at J, with 11 bases between. Germline CDR1 is MNHNS and CDR2 is SASEGT. The CDR3 runs 15 residues. The sequence came from an adult in good health. The chain links TRBV6-1 to TRBJ1-1; D unclear. Specimen: peripheral blood, collected on day 0 of AZD1222 vaccination. DNA for the CDR3: TGTGCCAGCAGTGAAACCCCAGGACGGAACACTGAAGCTTTCTTT. This gives the protein CASSETPGRNTEAFF.